This TCR beta chain is drawn from a study of shared clonotypes between healthy human individuals. The V gene lost 1 base and the J gene lost 2 bases, with 10 bases spanning the gap. Germline V lookup: CDR1 SGHDT, CDR2 YYEEEE. This CDR3 is 15 amino acids long. This clone showed up just once. Generated by immunoSEQ multiplex PCR, the TCRdb table keeps only in-frame clones and is missing some. The sample records over a million clones, roughly 96% being singletons. The clonotype was recovered from a man aged 25-45 years in good health. The material sequenced was naive CD4+ T cells sorted from blood. Stated subset: CD45RA+ positively selected. The chain uses TRBV5-6 and TRBJ1-5; a weak D match, TRBD1 (6 bases). This CDR3 reads CASSLWGPGNQPQHF. Written as DNA, the CDR3 is TGTGCCAGCAGCTTGTGGGGGCCTGGCAATCAGCCCCAGCATTTT.